This TCR beta chain is drawn from a study of human T cells and chemical hapten exposure (dated by TCRdb to about 2021). The study in broad terms: For sensitization, 2% DPC in acetone was applied to a roughly 2 cm by roughly 2 cm area of upper inner arm skin. Peripheral blood TCR repertoire changes were tracked in vivo in alopecia patients during primary and secondary sensitization to the hapten diphenylcyclopropenone (DPC). Throughout the approximately 24-week study period, patients were also given weekly therapeutic DPC doses on the scalp. The libraries were sequenced as a pool, and the TCR yield per sample differed mostly because of small variations in library volumes within the pool. Patient blood was sampled pre-sensitization (week 0) and at 2, 6 and about 24 weeks after DPC sensitization. About 27 alopecia patients gave blood for TCR sequencing at one to four time points (pre-sensitization, 2, 6 and 24 weeks). Alopecia areata with under or over 50% scalp involvement, alopecia totalis and alopecia universalis were represented in the patient cohort, which was mostly female. Patch testing was done on the upper back using Finn chambers containing 0.01% DPC, and results were scored after 6 days according to International Contact Dermatitis Research Group standards.

Only a few counts were recorded for this clonotype. This clone's antigen is unknown. One base away there is no much larger clone; base qualities are not given. Reading the label with the study, this specimen's time point is: patch test 3, about 24 weeks after DPC sensitization. Explained via the paper, the treatment or condition label denotes: therapeutic diphenylcyclopropenone sensitization with weekly scalp DPC. At every patch-test visit, the blood draw took place before the patch test was put on. Patients were considered eligible if aged 18 to 70, diagnosed with alopecia and deemed suitable for DPC therapy, and patients were excluded if pregnant. Total RNA was extracted from unfractionated whole blood that had been collected in Tempus Blood RNA tubes. Results the study describes overall, beyond this receptor: Patch test score was positively correlated with the number of PT1 expanded TCRs, with significance at thresholds 8, 16 and 32 but not at 4. DPC sensitization did not change the number of TCRs with a frequency above 1 in 1000, and there was no evidence of changes in global repertoire structure. After repeated subsampling, the strength of the expansion versus patch-test correlation and the threshold at which it became significant changed. Alopecia, a presumed autoimmune disease, was present in all patients, so the immune response of the patients might differ from that of healthy individuals. Expanded TCRs formed significantly more large CDR3 similarity clusters than pre-sensitization or healthy control sets, consistent with antigen-driven responses.

The germline V and J ends show losses of 0 bases and 4 bases respectively, and no gene match explains 3 bases of the junction. CDR1 and CDR2, per the germline V gene, are SGHTA and FQGTGA. The CDR3, from cysteine to phenylalanine, totals 15 residues. The kept DNA is CDR3 alone, 45 bases in frame from the first base. Library preparation was by RACE. The sequencer was a NextSeq 500. During library preparation, unique molecular identifiers were attached to individual cDNA molecules so that TCRs could be counted in a quantitative, reproducible way. Each blood RNA sample was used to sequence both TCR alpha and TCR beta chains. In the original analysis: A median of roughly 99,000 TCRs per sample was observed, with a range of about 20,000 to 700,000. The Decombinator software suite was used to annotate the V, J and CDR3 of the TCR reads. For the PS versus PT1 abundance plots, all samples were subsampled to the same number of TCRs (28,000). TCRs were defined as expanded if absent before sensitization and observed at least eight times at the 2-week time point. TCRdb passed the public sequencing reads through fastp at Q25 and MiXCR, retaining productive beta sequences. Duplicate CDR3 protein sequences are folded into a single record with the most common DNA and genes. The V and J calls, along with clone size, are taken from TCRdb and not from the paper's own processing. This sample lists 130,000 or so distinct CDR3 sequences; roughly 10% were detected once. 2.4% of the sample lies in the top ten.

This chain joins TRBV7-3 to TRBJ1-5; the central 7 bases match TRBD1. The TCR sequence derives from a woman between 50 and 59 years old with alopecia areata. Some clones in this sample may be carry-over from other donors' samples. Sequences were derived from whole blood, sampled in connection with sensitization to the hapten diphenylcyclopropenone (DPC). The nucleotides are TGTGCCAGCAGCTTAACTCGACAGGGTAATCAGCCCCAGCATTTT. Its translation is CASSLTRQGNQPQHF.